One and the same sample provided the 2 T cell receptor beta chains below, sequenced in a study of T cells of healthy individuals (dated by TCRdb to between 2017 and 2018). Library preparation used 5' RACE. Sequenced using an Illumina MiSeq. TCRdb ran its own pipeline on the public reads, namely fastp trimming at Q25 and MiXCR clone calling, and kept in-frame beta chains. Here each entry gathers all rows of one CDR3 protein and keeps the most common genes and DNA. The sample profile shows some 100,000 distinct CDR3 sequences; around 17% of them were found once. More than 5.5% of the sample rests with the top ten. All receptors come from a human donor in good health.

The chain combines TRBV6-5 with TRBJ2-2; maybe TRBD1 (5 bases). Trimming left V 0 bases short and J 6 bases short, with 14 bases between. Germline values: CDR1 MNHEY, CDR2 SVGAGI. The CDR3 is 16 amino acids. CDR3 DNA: TGTGCCAGCAGTTACTCGGGATCAGGGATGGCCGGGGAGCTGTTTTTT. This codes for CASSYSGSGMAGELFF.

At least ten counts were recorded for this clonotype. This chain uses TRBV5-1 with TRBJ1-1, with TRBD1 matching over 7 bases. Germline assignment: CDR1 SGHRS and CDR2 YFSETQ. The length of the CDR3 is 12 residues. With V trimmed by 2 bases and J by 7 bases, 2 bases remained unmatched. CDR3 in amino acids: CASSLTGVEAFF. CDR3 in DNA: TGCGCCAGCAGCTTAACAGGGGTTGAAGCTTTCTTT. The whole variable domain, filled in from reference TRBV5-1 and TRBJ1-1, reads KAGVTQTPRYLIKTRGQQVTLSCSPISGHRSVSWYQQTPGQGLQFLFEYFSETQRNKGNFPGRFSGRQFSNSRSEMNVSTLELGDSALYLCASSLTGVEAFFGQGTRLTVV.